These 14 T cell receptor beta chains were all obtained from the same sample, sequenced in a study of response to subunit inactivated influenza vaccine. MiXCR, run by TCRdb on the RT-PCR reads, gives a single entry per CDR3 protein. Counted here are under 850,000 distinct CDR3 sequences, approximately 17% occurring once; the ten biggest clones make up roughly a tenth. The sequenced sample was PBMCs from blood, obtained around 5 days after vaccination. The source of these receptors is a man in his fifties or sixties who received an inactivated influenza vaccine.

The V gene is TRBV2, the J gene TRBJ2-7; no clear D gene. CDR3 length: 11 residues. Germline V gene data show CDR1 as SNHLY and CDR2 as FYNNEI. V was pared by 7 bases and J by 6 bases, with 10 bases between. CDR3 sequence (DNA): TGTGCCAGCAATTCACTTCTCGAGCAGTACTTC. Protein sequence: CASNSLLEQYF.

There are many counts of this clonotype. The CDR3 is CASSPGAGGETQYF. In DNA form, the CDR3 reads TGTGCCAGCAGTCCTGGGGCTGGGGGGGAGACCCAGTACTTC. The chain couples TRBV5-5 to TRBJ2-5, with D maybe TRBD2 (6 bases). The CDR3 totals 14 residues. Trimming left V 5 bases short and J 5 bases short, with 16 bases between. Germline CDR1 SGHKS, CDR2 YYEKEE (reference sequence).

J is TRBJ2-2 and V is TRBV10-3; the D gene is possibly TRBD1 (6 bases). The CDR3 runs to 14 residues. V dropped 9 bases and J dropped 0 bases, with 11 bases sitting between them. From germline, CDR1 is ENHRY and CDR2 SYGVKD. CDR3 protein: CAIRTESNTGELFF. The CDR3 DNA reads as TGTGCCATTAGGACAGAATCGAACACCGGGGAGCTGTTTTTT.

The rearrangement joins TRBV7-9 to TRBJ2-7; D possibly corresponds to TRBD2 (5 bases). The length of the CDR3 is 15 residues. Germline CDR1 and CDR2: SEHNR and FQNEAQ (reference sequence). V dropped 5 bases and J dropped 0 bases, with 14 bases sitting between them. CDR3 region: CASSPGRGNSYEQYF. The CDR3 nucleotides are TGTGCCAGCAGCCCCGGCCGGGGTAACTCCTACGAGCAGTACTTC.

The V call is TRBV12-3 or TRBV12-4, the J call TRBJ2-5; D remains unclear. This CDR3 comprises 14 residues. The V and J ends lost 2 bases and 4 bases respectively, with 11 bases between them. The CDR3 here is CASSLQNYLETQYF. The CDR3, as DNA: TGTGCCAGCAGTTTACAGAATTACCTAGAGACCCAGTACTTC.

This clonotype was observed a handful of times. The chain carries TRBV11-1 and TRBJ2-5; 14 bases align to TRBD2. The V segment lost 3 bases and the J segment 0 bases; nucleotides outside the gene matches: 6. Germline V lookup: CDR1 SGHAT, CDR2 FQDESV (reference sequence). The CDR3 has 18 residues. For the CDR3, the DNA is TGTGCCAGCAGCTTTGCCGGGACTAGCGGGAGCCACCAAGAGACCCAGTACTTC. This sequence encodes CASSFAGTSGSHQETQYF.

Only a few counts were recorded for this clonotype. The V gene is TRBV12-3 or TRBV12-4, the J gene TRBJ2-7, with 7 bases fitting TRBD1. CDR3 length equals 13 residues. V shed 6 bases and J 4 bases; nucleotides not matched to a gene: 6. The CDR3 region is CASRRGLWYEQYF. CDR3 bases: TGTGCCAGCAGAAGGGGGCTATGGTACGAGCAGTACTTC.

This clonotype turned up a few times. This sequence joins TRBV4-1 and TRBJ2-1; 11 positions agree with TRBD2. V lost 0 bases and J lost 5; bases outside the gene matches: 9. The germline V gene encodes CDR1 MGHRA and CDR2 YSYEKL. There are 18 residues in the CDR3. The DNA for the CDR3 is TGCGCCAGCAGCCAAGATCAAGGGACTAGCGGACCAGACAATGAGCAGTTCTTC. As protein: CASSQDQGTSGPDNEQFF.

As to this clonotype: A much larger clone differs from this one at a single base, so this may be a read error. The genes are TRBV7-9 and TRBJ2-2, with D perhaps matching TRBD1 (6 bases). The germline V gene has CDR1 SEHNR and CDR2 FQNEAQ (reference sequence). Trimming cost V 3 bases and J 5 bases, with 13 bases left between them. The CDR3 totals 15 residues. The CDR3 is CASSLNSRGTGELFF. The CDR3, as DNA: TGTGCCAGCAGCTTGAACTCCAGGGGAACCGGGGAGCTGTTTTTT.

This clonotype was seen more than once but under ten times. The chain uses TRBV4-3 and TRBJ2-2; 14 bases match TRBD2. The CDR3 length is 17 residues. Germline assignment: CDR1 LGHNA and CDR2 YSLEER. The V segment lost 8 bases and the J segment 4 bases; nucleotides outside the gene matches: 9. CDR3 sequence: CASGGLAGASGTGELFF. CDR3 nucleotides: TGCGCCAGCGGGGGACTAGCGGGGGCCTCGGGCACCGGGGAGCTGTTTTTT.

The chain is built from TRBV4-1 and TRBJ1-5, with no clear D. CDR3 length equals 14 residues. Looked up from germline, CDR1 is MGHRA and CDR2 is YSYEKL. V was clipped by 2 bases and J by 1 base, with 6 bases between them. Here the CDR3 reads CASSQSDSNQPQHF. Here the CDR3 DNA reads TGCGCCAGCAGCCAATCGGACAGCAATCAGCCCCAGCATTTT.

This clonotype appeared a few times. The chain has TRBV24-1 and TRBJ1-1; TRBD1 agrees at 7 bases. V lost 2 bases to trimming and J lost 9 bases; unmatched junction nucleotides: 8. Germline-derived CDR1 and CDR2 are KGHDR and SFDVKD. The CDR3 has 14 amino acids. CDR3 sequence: CATSDSSTGTKAFF. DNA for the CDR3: TGTGCCACCAGTGATTCCTCGACAGGGACAAAAGCTTTCTTT.

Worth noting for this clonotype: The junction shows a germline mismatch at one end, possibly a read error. Here the CDR3 DNA reads TGCAGTGCTTCTCAGGGTCCGGCTAACGAAAAACTGTTTTTT. This gives the protein CSASQGPANEKLFF. The J gene is TRBJ1-4, the V gene TRBV20-1, with D perhaps matching TRBD1 (5 bases). This CDR3 is built from 14 residues. Germline V gives CDR1 DFQATT, CDR2 SNEGSKA (reference sequence).

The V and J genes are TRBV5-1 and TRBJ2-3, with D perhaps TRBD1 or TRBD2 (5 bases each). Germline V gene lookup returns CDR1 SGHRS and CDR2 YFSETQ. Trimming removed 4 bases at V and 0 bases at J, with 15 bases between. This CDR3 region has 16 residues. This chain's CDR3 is CASSVPGPPSTDTQYF. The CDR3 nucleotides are TGCGCCAGCAGCGTCCCGGGACCACCTAGCACAGATACGCAGTATTTT.